These T cell receptor beta chains were read from a single sample in a study of T cell responses to AZD1222 COVID-19 vaccine. Sequencing was performed with immunoSEQ multiplex PCR; in TCRdb, only in-frame clones are kept and a portion is missing. The sample has about 55,000 clones, more than 70% seen once. Sequencing used peripheral blood, obtained on day 0 of AZD1222 vaccination. All receptors derive from an adult in good health. Both conserved end residues are part of each CDR3. A D gene is named only where the DNA matches it firmly. Rows may omit the clone size; those that give it use once, few, many or a size class.

J	D	size	V	CDR3	DNA
TRBJ2-7	TRBD1	-	TRBV5-6	CASSSTDRGHYEQYF	TGTGCCAGCAGCTCGACGGACAGGGGCCACTACGAGCAGTACTTC
TRBJ1-1	-	-	TRBV2	CASSLDPNTEAFF	TGTGCCAGCAGCCTGGACCCGAACACTGAAGCTTTCTTT
TRBJ1-2	-	-	TRBV19	CASSKPGNYGYTF	TGTGCCAGTAGTAAGCCAGGAAACTATGGCTACACCTTC
TRBJ1-4	TRBD1	-	TRBV7-8	CASSSQGAREKLFF	TGTGCCAGCAGCTCACAGGGGGCTCGGGAAAAACTGTTTTTT
TRBJ2-2	-	-	TRBV4-1	CASSLPSGELFF	TGCGCCAGCAGCCTCCCTTCCGGGGAGCTGTTTTTT
TRBJ2-6	-	once	TRBV19	CASSIDLGSGANVLTF	TGTGCCAGTAGTATAGATCTCGGGTCTGGGGCCAACGTCCTGACTTTC
TRBJ1-1	-	-	TRBV5-1	CASSTGPNTEAFF	TGCGCCAGCAGCACAGGGCCGAACACTGAAGCTTTCTTT
TRBJ2-1	TRBD2	-	TRBV3-1/TRBV3-2	CASSHTSRGYNEQFF	TGTGCCAGCAGCCACACATCGCGGGGGTACAATGAGCAGTTCTTC
TRBJ2-4	TRBD1	-	TRBV5-8	CASSRDRPYDIQYF	TGTGCCAGCAGCAGGGACAGGCCCTATGACATTCAGTACTTC
TRBJ1-4	-	-	TRBV3-1/TRBV3-2	CASSQTRNEKLFF	TGTGCCAGCAGCCAAACCCGCAATGAAAAACTGTTTTTT
TRBJ2-7	TRBD1	-	TRBV2	CASSEARGQGTEQYF	TGTGCCAGCAGTGAAGCTCGGGGACAGGGAACCGAGCAGTACTTC
TRBJ1-2	-	-	TRBV19	CASSIAPRGYTF	TGTGCCAGTAGTATAGCCCCCCGGGGCTACACCTTC
TRBJ2-1	-	-	TRBV6-2/TRBV6-3	CASSPIVGIAYNEQFF	TGTGCCAGCAGCCCTATAGTGGGGATTGCGTACAATGAGCAGTTCTTC
TRBJ2-1	TRBD1	-	TRBV12-3/TRBV12-4	CASKRQGPNEQFF	TGTGCCAGCAAAAGACAGGGCCCCAATGAGCAGTTCTTC
TRBJ2-7	-	few	TRBV7-9	CASSLEGGTVTYEQYF	TGTGCCAGCAGCTTAGAGGGCGGGACAGTAACCTACGAGCAGTACTTC
TRBJ1-6	-	-	TRBV7-2	CASSFSPGGDTYNSPLHF	TGTGCCAGCAGCTTCTCTCCTGGAGGGGATACCTATAATTCACCCCTCCACTTT
TRBJ2-7	-	-	TRBV19	CASSRAVAASYEQYF	TGTGCCAGTAGCCGCGCGGTAGCGGCTTCCTACGAGCAGTACTTC
TRBJ2-1	TRBD2	once	TRBV3-1/TRBV3-2	CASSQEASGKSYNEQFF	TGTGCCAGCAGCCAAGAAGCTAGCGGGAAGTCCTACAATGAGCAGTTCTTC